This is a list of T cell receptor beta chains from one sample in a study of T cell responses to AZD1222 COVID-19 vaccine. This table comes from immunoSEQ multiplex PCR, and its TCRdb copy is limited to in-frame clones, with some not included. The table lists about 39,000 clones, about 87% of them singletons. Source: peripheral blood, taken 28 days after the second AZD1222 dose. The receptors here all came from an adult who received the AZD1222 COVID-19 vaccine. CDR3s include the opening cysteine and the closing phenylalanine or tryptophan. Not every row has a clone size; where given, it reads once, few, many or a size class.

size	V	J	CDR3
-	TRBV6-5	TRBJ2-7	CASSTGTSEQYF
-	TRBV11-3	TRBJ1-1	CASSLGPTGNTEAFF
-	TRBV11-2	TRBJ1-6	CASSPQGTLLNSPLHF
few	TRBV5-1	TRBJ1-1	CASSDWTDEAFF
-	TRBV11-1	TRBJ1-2	CASSYGTTDNYGYTF
-	TRBV9	TRBJ2-1	CASSVETSGNNEQFF
-	TRBV25-1	TRBJ2-7	CASSEYYGVRDSYEQYF
-	TRBV27	TRBJ2-3	CASTKSGLDTQYF
-	TRBV18	TRBJ2-2	CASPGTANTGELFF
-	TRBV30	TRBJ2-5	CAWSAWGTQYF
few	TRBV5-1	TRBJ2-5	CASSVGGAGGTQYF
-	TRBV9	TRBJ1-1	CASSPGERLNTEAFF
-	TRBV7-3	TRBJ1-1	CASSLEGETEAFF
once	TRBV29-1	TRBJ2-5	CSVVREGSSGTQYF
-	TRBV5-6	TRBJ1-2	CASSASRATTNYGYTF
-	TRBV3-1/TRBV3-2	TRBJ1-2	CASSQGGDILFQSYTF
-	TRBV19	TRBJ1-1	CASSLWGSTEAFF
-	TRBV4-3	TRBJ1-4	CASSQNQNEKLFF
-	TRBV2	TRBJ1-4	CASSVRRRGQSFNEKLFF
-	TRBV20-1	TRBJ1-4	CSASYKAPGTGKLFF
-	TRBV10-3	TRBJ2-5	CAISQGAKETQYF
-	TRBV5-5	TRBJ1-1	CASSLGGGTKTEAFF
-	TRBV5-5	TRBJ2-2	CASSWDPTGELFF
-	TRBV6-5	TRBJ1-4	CASSLTPDATNEKLFF
-	TRBV4-1	TRBJ1-5	CASSQENRGNQPQHF
-	TRBV5-8	TRBJ1-5	CASSLTFSNQPQHF
-	TRBV7-9	TRBJ2-6	CASSPLGGGSGGANVLTF
-	TRBV7-6	TRBJ2-3	CASSAGTSGDTQYF
-	TRBV12-5	TRBJ1-1	CASGTGSITEAFF
-	TRBV4-1	TRBJ1-2	CASSQDVGTGQNYGYTF
-	TRBV5-1	TRBJ2-3	CASRSGQGADTQYF
-	TRBV3-1/TRBV3-2	TRBJ1-5	CASSQAGAGQPQHF
-	TRBV6-5	TRBJ2-6	CASTLRGPGANVLTF
-	TRBV9	TRBJ2-1	CASSVAMGQGDEQFF
-	TRBV9	TRBJ2-2	CASSVYGQSTGELFF
-	TRBV25-1	TRBJ1-1	CASCLPMARGRPNTEAFF
-	TRBV20-1	TRBJ2-7	CSASLGTGRVLIGEQYF
-	TRBV30	TRBJ1-1	CAWGYHKEAFF
-	TRBV4-2	TRBJ2-1	CASSPRGRESDEQFF
-	TRBV3-1/TRBV3-2	TRBJ2-1	CASSQDRGAGVSNEQFF
-	TRBV7-9	TRBJ1-4	CASSDGTREKLFF
-	TRBV2	TRBJ1-3	CASSEGGGRNTIYF
once	TRBV6-1	TRBJ1-2	CASSEVPGPLHGYTF
-	TRBV10-2	TRBJ2-7	CASSEWSGNSEQYF
few	TRBV7-9	TRBJ1-4	CASSLMRGEEKLFF
-	TRBV19	TRBJ2-2	CASRSGQTTAGELFF
-	TRBV18	TRBJ1-1	CASSLSPGKNTEAFF